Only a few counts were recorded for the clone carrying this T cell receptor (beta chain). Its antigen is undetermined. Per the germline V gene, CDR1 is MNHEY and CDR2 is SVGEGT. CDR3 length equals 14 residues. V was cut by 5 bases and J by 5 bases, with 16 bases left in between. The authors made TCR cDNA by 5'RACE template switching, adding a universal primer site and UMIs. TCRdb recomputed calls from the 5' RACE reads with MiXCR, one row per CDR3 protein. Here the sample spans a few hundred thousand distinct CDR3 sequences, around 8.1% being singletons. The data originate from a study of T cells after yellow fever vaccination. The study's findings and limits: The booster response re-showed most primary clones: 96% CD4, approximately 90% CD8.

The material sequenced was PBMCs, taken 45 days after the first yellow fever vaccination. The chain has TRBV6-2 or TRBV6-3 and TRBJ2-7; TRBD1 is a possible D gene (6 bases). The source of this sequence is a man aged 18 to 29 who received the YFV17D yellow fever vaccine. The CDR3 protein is CASSAPQGYDEQYF. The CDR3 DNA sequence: TGTGCCAGCAGTGCCCCACAGGGATACGACGAGCAGTACTTC.